Shown below are 26 T cell receptor beta chains from a single sample sequenced in a study of T cells in Graves' hyperthyroidism and ophthalmopathy. RNA transcripts provided the source from which TCR beta CDR3 regions were amplified. Primed by the HTBI set, a first-round RT-PCR was run on the TCR CDR3. MiXCR was run by TCRdb on the multiplex PCR reads, yielding one entry per CDR3 protein. The sample lists 600,000 to 700,000 distinct CDR3 sequences; about 45% were seen once. Sequencing used peripheral blood or thyroid tissue (not recorded which). The receptors were gathered from an adult man with Graves' disease, either hyperthyroidism or ophthalmopathy (not recorded which).

The chain is built from TRBV2 and TRBJ2-6; D is perhaps TRBD2 (6 bases). The CDR3 runs 10 residues. V dropped 3 bases and J dropped 16 bases, with 7 bases sitting between them. Germline CDR1 reads SNHLY; CDR2 reads FYNNEI. This CDR3 is CASSDAGLTF. In nucleotides, the CDR3 is TGTGCCAGCAGTGATGCGGGACTGACTTTC.

The chain employs TRBV19 and TRBJ1-2, with a possible D match to TRBD1 (6 bases). Germline V lookup: CDR1 LNHDA, CDR2 SQIVND (reference sequence). Trimming stripped 4 bases from V and 6 bases from J, with 18 bases between. The CDR3 loop spans 15 amino acids. CDR3 amino acids: CASSTSGTRVNGYTF. The CDR3 bases are TGTGCCAGTAGTACGAGTGGGACACGCGTTAATGGCTACACCTTC.

The V call is TRBV6-4, the J call TRBJ1-5; the match to TRBD1 covers 8 bases. The germline gives CDR1 MRHNA, CDR2 SNTAGT. This CDR3 has 15 residues. Trimming removed 6 bases from V and 6 bases from J; junction bases left unmatched: 10. As DNA, the CDR3 is TGTGCCAGCAGGGCCTCGACAGGGGTTGGTCAGCCCCAGCATTTT. This translates into CASRASTGVGQPQHF.

This clonotype was seen a single time. The chain carries TRBV2 and TRBJ2-7; no clear D. Looked up from germline, CDR1 is SNHLY and CDR2 is FYNNEI. The CDR3 consists of 13 residues. Between the trimmed V and J ends, which lost 4 bases and 2 bases, there was a span of 9 bases. The CDR3: CASSGAATYEQYF. In DNA, the CDR3 is TGTGCCAGCAGTGGGGCCGCGACCTACGAGCAGTACTTC.

The genes are TRBV20-1 and TRBJ1-5; no clear D. The germline V and J ends were trimmed by 6 bases and 2 bases, with 8 bases remaining between them. CDR1 and CDR2 (germline): DFQATT, SNEGSKA (reference sequence). CDR3 length equals 12 residues. CDR3 nucleotide sequence: TGCAGTGCGGGGAAGGGCAATCAGCCCCAGCATTTT. Its protein is CSAGKGNQPQHF.

The table lists this clonotype with a few counts. The J gene is TRBJ1-5, the V gene TRBV15; D unclear. Germline V lookup: CDR1 LNHNV, CDR2 YYDKDF (reference sequence). CDR3 length: 13 amino acids. Trimming shortened V by 1 base and J by 7 bases, and 8 bases separated the two germline ends. CDR3 coding DNA: TGTGCCACCAGCAGAGGGGAGGGCCAGCCCCAGCATTTT. It specifies CATSRGEGQPQHF. The full variable domain, with the rest looked up from reference TRBV15 and TRBJ1-5, is DAMVIQNPRYQVTQFGKPVTLSCSQTLNHNVMYWYQQKSSQAPKLLFHYYDKDFNNEADTPDNFQSRRPNTSFCFLDIRSPGLGDTAMYLCATSRGEGQPQHFGDGTRLSIL.

This clonotype was seen a handful of times. Relative to the germline gene, one junction end is altered; a read error may explain this. V is TRBV7-9 and J is TRBJ1-1, with TRBD1 as a possible D gene (5 bases). Germline assignment: CDR1 SEHNR and CDR2 FQNEAQ (reference sequence). This CDR3 has 16 residues. The CDR3 region has the DNA TGCGCCAGCAGCCGCCCCCACGGCCAGGGCGACACTGAAGCTTTCTTT. It translates to CASSRPHGQGDTEAFF. The variable domain in full, completed from reference TRBV7-9 and TRBJ1-1, reads DTGVSQNPRHKITKRGQNVTFRCDPISEHNRLYWYRQTLGQGPEFLTYFQNEAQLEKSRLLSDRFSAERPKGSFSTLEIQRTEQGDSAMYLCASSRPHGQGDTEAFFGQGTRLTVV.

There are a few counts of this clonotype. The rearrangement uses TRBV6-5 and TRBJ2-7, with unresolved D. CDR3 length equals 13 residues. V shed 2 bases and J shed 3 bases, with 8 bases lying between them. Germline V gene sequence: CDR1 MNHEY, CDR2 SVGAGI. The CDR3 DNA follows: TGTGCCAGCAGTTACGGGCAAAACTACGAGCAGTACTTC. Protein: CASSYGQNYEQYF.

Details on this clonotype: A much bigger clone sits one base away, suggesting this may be a read error. The chain carries TRBV7-6 and TRBJ1-3; no reliable D call. The length of the CDR3 is 12 residues. Germline V gene sequence: CDR1 SGHVS, CDR2 FNYEAQ. The CDR3 DNA follows: TGTGCCAACAGCTCAGACAAAAACACCATATATTTT. The encoded protein is CANSSDKNTIYF.

V and J are TRBV25-1 and TRBJ1-6, with unresolved D. V shed 5 bases and J shed 15 bases, with 14 bases lying between them. The germline gives CDR1 MGHDK, CDR2 SYGVNS. CDR3 length: 12 residues. CDR3 DNA: TGTGCCAGCAGTTATGTCTCAGGAGGCCTCCACTTT. Translating gives CASSYVSGGLHF.

On this clonotype itself: This could be a read error, since a much larger clone is one nucleotide away. The V and J genes are TRBV2 and TRBJ1-5, with unresolved D. Per the germline V gene, CDR1 is SNHLY and CDR2 is FYNNEI. This CDR3 has 14 residues. CDR3: CATSVRGSNQPQHF. The CDR3 bases are TGTGCCACCAGTGTCCGCGGAAGCAATCAGCCCCAGCATTTT.

V usage is TRBV7-8 and J usage is TRBJ1-2, with 9 bases matching TRBD1. V shed 0 bases and J 4 bases; nucleotides not matched to a gene: 3. Germline values: CDR1 SGHVS, CDR2 FQNEAQ. The CDR3 runs 15 residues. The CDR3 protein is CASSLAGTGTYGYTF. In DNA form, the CDR3 reads TGTGCCAGCAGCTTAGCCGGGACAGGGACCTATGGCTACACCTTC.

This clonotype occurred a few times. The V and J genes are TRBV9 and TRBJ1-1; 8 positions match TRBD1. The CDR3 is made up of 13 amino acids. Germline V gene data show CDR1 as SGDLS and CDR2 as YYNGEE. V lost 3 bases to trimming and J lost 7 bases; unmatched junction nucleotides: 5. The CDR3 DNA sequence: TGTGCCAGCAGCGGGACAGGGAACGGTGAAGCTTTCTTT. Translation gives CASSGTGNGEAFF.

The rearrangement links TRBV5-4 to TRBJ1-1; D is unresolved. CDR1 and CDR2 (germline): SGHNT, YYREEE (reference sequence). The V end was cut by 4 bases, the J end by 4 bases, with 17 bases between. The CDR3 spans 15 residues. CDR3 sequence (DNA): TGTGCCAGCAGCCCAAACCGGGAGGGCGGCACTGAAGCTTTCTTT. Protein sequence: CASSPNREGGTEAFF.

CDR3: CASSLEAYHGYTF. CDR3 in DNA: TGCGCCAGCAGCTTAGAGGCGTACCACGGCTACACCTTC. The V call is TRBV5-1, the J call TRBJ1-2; no clear D. V lost 2 bases to trimming and J lost 8 bases, with 13 bases between them. The CDR3 length is 13 residues. Germline V lookup: CDR1 SGHRS, CDR2 YFSETQ.

The chain recombines TRBV10-3 with TRBJ1-2; D is possibly TRBD1 (5 bases). There are 15 residues in the CDR3. CDR1 ENHRY and CDR2 SYGVKD come from the germline V gene. V shed 0 bases and J shed 2 bases, with 10 bases lying between them. This CDR3 reads CAISESRAGNYGYTF. The CDR3 DNA follows: TGTGCCATCAGTGAGTCGAGGGCAGGGAACTATGGCTACACCTTC.

This clonotype has more than one count but fewer than ten. The chain has TRBV20-1 and TRBJ1-1, with D tentatively TRBD1 (5 bases). The CDR3 length is 13 residues. V was pared by 3 bases and J by 1 base, with 9 bases between. Germline CDR1 and CDR2: DFQATT and SNEGSKA (reference sequence). The DNA for the CDR3 is TGCAGTGCTAGGGGGGTTACGAACACTGAAGCTTTCTTT. Translating it yields CSARGVTNTEAFF.

The rearrangement links TRBV2 to TRBJ2-3, with D maybe TRBD1 (6 bases). CDR3 length: 15 amino acids. With 10 bases removed from V and 4 bases from J, the gap between germline ends came to 21 bases. From germline, CDR1 is SNHLY and CDR2 FYNNEI. The CDR3 coding sequence is TGTGCCACCACCCGGGACACAGCGCCGGCAGATACGCAGTATTTT. The encoded protein is CATTRDTAPADTQYF.

The table lists this clonotype with a count of one. The chain carries TRBV12-3 or TRBV12-4 and TRBJ1-5, with D perhaps matching TRBD1 (5 bases). Trimming pared 3 bases from V and 5 bases from J, leaving 11 bases between. The CDR3 sequence is 14 residues long. CDR3 DNA: TGTGCCAGCAGTTTGGGGGGGAACCATCAGCCCCAGCATTTT. This sequence encodes CASSLGGNHQPQHF.

V usage is TRBV5-1 and J usage is TRBJ1-1; D possibly corresponds to TRBD1 (5 bases). The germline CDR1 and CDR2 sequences are SGHRS and YFSETQ. V dropped 3 bases and J dropped 4 bases, with 16 bases sitting between them. This CDR3 has 15 residues. The CDR3 region has the DNA TGCGCCAGCAGCTCCGGGACCGGAATTACCACTGAAGCTTTCTTT. It encodes CASSSGTGITTEAFF.

The rearrangement uses TRBV13 and TRBJ1-1; D is undetermined. V was trimmed by 6 bases and J by 6 bases, leaving 14 bases between them. The CDR3 is made up of 13 amino acids. Germline assignment: CDR1 PRHDT and CDR2 FYEKMQ (reference sequence). The CDR3, as DNA: TGTGCCAGCAGTTTAACGGGCCTATCTGAAGCTTTCTTT. This gives the protein CASSLTGLSEAFF.

This clonotype showed up just a few times. V and J are TRBV2 and TRBJ1-1, with D unclear. V was pared by 2 bases and J by 3 bases, with 10 bases between. The germline V gene has CDR1 SNHLY and CDR2 FYNNEI. The CDR3 loop spans 14 amino acids. CDR3 in DNA: TGTGCCAGCAGTGAAAGTTCGTTGGACACTGAAGCTTTCTTT. Its protein product is CASSESSLDTEAFF.

With regard to this clonotype: This may stem from a read error, because a much larger clone lies one nucleotide away. The rearrangement joins TRBV29-1 to TRBJ2-7, with D possibly TRBD2 on 5 matching bases. Germline assignment: CDR1 SQVTM and CDR2 ANQGSEA. The CDR3 has 13 amino acids. V was trimmed by 3 bases and J by 3 bases, leaving 12 bases between them. The CDR3 DNA is TGCAGCGTTGACACCCATGACTACTACGAGCAGTACTTC. This translates into CSVDTHDYYEQYF.

This clonotype was detected a few times. V is TRBV7-9 and J is TRBJ1-3; no clear D. V dropped 0 bases and J dropped 1 base, with 10 bases sitting between them. CDR1 is SEHNR, CDR2 FQNEAQ, per germline (reference sequence). This CDR3 has 16 amino acids. CDR3 residues: CASSLASVRSGNTIYF. CDR3 DNA sequence: TGTGCCAGCAGCTTAGCTTCGGTACGGTCTGGAAACACCATATATTTT.

This clonotype was seen a few times. The V gene is TRBV6-4, the J gene TRBJ2-7, with 10 bases aligning to TRBD1. Germline V lookup: CDR1 MRHNA, CDR2 SNTAGT. J was trimmed by 3 bases and V by 5 bases; bases with no gene match: 4. This CDR3 region has 14 residues. The CDR3 is CASSFWTGGYEQYF. CDR3 sequence (DNA): TGTGCCAGCAGTTTTTGGACAGGGGGCTACGAGCAGTACTTC.

This sequence joins TRBV2 and TRBJ1-1, with TRBD1 as a possible D gene (5 bases). The V and J ends lost 3 bases and 6 bases respectively, with 11 bases between them. Germline lookup yields CDR1 SNHLY and CDR2 FYNNEI. There are 13 residues in the CDR3. CDR3 sequence reads: CASSDNVGPEAFF. CDR3 nucleotide sequence: TGTGCCAGCAGTGATAATGTGGGACCTGAAGCTTTCTTT. Full variable domain (remainder filled in from reference TRBV2 and TRBJ1-1): EPEVTQTPSHQVTQMGQEVILRCVPISNHLYFYWYRQILGQKVEFLVSFYNNEISEKSEIFDDQFSVERPDGSNFTLKIRSTKLEDSAMYFCASSDNVGPEAFFGQGTRLTVV.